A selection of T cell receptor beta chains follows, all from one sample in a study of cytomegalovirus exposure and HLA in healthy donors. TCRdb keeps only in-frame clones here, not all; method: immunoSEQ multiplex PCR. The sample yields about 200,000 clones, roughly three quarters seen once. Sample: PBMCs. Every receptor here comes from a woman aged 50 to 65 in good health and CMV-seronegative. Both conserved end residues are part of each CDR3. Each record gives: J gene, D gene, clone size, V gene, CDR3 DNA, CDR3 protein. The D gene is left open where the match is weak. Only part of the rows carry a size: once, few, many, or a class if the clone is expanded.

>TRBJ1-2|.|.|TRBV9
TGTGCCAGCAGCCCCACAGATGCTGGCTACACCTTC
CASSPTDAGYTF
>TRBJ2-5|TRBD2|.|TRBV18
TGTGCCAGCTCACCTCGACTAGCGGGATCTAGAGAGACCCAGTACTTC
CASSPRLAGSRETQYF
>TRBJ1-2|TRBD1|.|TRBV7-9
TGTGCCAGCAGCTTATACCGACAGGGGGCCGACTATGGCTACACCTTC
CASSLYRQGADYGYTF
>TRBJ2-1|TRBD2|.|TRBV7-3
TGTGCCAGCGCGGGGGGCTCTCTATACAATGAGCAGTTCTTC
CASAGGSLYNEQFF
>TRBJ1-4|.|.|TRBV19
TGTGCCAGTAGTATAGGGGGCCTAGCAACTAATGAAAAACTGTTTTTT
CASSIGGLATNEKLFF
>TRBJ1-2|.|.|TRBV6-1
TGTGCCAGCAATTTACAGGGAAAGGGAAACTATGGCTACACCTTC
CASNLQGKGNYGYTF
>TRBJ1-2|.|.|TRBV5-1
TGCGCCAGCAGCTTGTCCGAGCACAGGGAAGACTATGGCTACACCTTC
CASSLSEHREDYGYTF
>TRBJ1-3|.|.|TRBV18
TGTGCCAGCTCACCTCTCTCCCTCCGAGCTGGAAACACCATATATTTT
CASSPLSLRAGNTIYF
>TRBJ1-1|.|few|TRBV29-1
TGCAGCGTAAGGGGGAACACTGAAGCTTTCTTT
CSVRGNTEAFF
>TRBJ2-1|.|.|TRBV6-6
TGTGCCAGCAGTTACCGGGGGACCCATGCTGAGCAGTTCTTC
CASSYRGTHAEQFF
>TRBJ2-2|TRBD2|.|TRBV5-4
TGTGCCAGCAGCTCATGGACTAGCGAAGGGACCGGGGAGCTGTTTTTT
CASSSWTSEGTGELFF
>TRBJ2-7|TRBD1|.|TRBV7-3
TGTGCCAGCAGCTTAAGAGCGGGACAGGGCTACGAGCAGTACTTC
CASSLRAGQGYEQYF
>TRBJ1-4|.|few|TRBV5-6
TGTGCCAGCAGCTTACAGGGAGTCCCAACTAATGAAAAACTGTTTTTT
CASSLQGVPTNEKLFF
>TRBJ2-3|.|.|TRBV4-3
TGCGCCAGCAGCCAAGATCGAGGGTGCACGCAGTATTTT
CASSQDRGCTQYF
>TRBJ2-1|.|.|TRBV30
TGTGCCTGGGCGAGCGGCGGCCACAATGAGCAGTTCTTC
CAWASGGHNEQFF
>TRBJ2-5|TRBD2|.|TRBV2
TGTGCCAGCAGTGGGGACTACCTCGGACGGACGAGAGAGACCCAGTACTTC
CASSGDYLGRTRETQYF
>TRBJ2-5|.|.|TRBV20-1
TGCAGTGCTAGAAATCTAGAGACCCAGTACTTC
CSARNLETQYF
>TRBJ1-2|.|.|TRBV6-8
TGTGCCAGCGCGCGGGGAAATGGCTACTATGGCTACACCTTC
CASARGNGYYGYTF
>TRBJ1-2|TRBD1|.|TRBV19
TGTGCCAGTAGTGTCAAGGGGACAGGGGGCTATGGCTACACCTTC
CASSVKGTGGYGYTF
>TRBJ1-1|.|.|TRBV28
TGTGCCAGCAGGGGGGGGGCAGTGGGACACCAGAACACTGAAGCTTTCTTT
CASRGGAVGHQNTEAFF
>TRBJ2-7|TRBD1|.|TRBV2
TGTGCCACTAAGGACAGGGTGACCTACGAGCAGTACTTC
CATKDRVTYEQYF
>TRBJ1-3|.|.|TRBV9
TGTGCCAGCAGCGTAGGGTTGCAGGGGCAGTATGGAAACACCATATATTTT
CASSVGLQGQYGNTIYF
>TRBJ2-7|.|.|TRBV18
TGTGCCAGCTCACCCGAGGGGGTCTCCTACGAGCAGTACTTC
CASSPEGVSYEQYF